A single sample gave rise to the 4 T cell receptor beta chains below, sequenced in a study of vaccination effects on CD4 cells after COVID-19. Repertoires were generated with immunoSEQ multiplex PCR, while TCRdb's copy carries only in-frame clones and drops some. The profile shows about 34,000 clones, around four fifths of them singletons. These receptors lack a known antigen. Sequencing followed a ViraFEST assay step that expanded antigen-specific CD4+ T cells with viral peptide pools. On approximately day 9 of culture, CD4+ T cells were separated out. People in the vaccine group had not been infected with SARS-CoV-2 before, and their nucleocapsid antibodies were negative. Specimen: CD4+ T cells from PBMCs cultured with HCoV-OC43 spike peptides, collected before COVID-19 vaccination. Sample subset: HCoV-OC43 spike overlapping peptide pool stimulation. The receptors were gathered from a human donor who received a COVID-19 vaccine.

The rearrangement joins TRBV6-5 to TRBJ1-2; TRBD1 agrees at 10 bases. CDR3 size: 13 residues. With V trimmed by 9 bases and J by 5 bases, 6 bases remained unmatched. Germline-derived CDR1 and CDR2 are MNHEY and SVGAGI. CDR3 sequence (DNA): TGTGCCAGGAGGGGGACAGGGGAATATGGCTACACCTTC. Protein sequence: CARRGTGEYGYTF.

CDR3 DNA sequence: TGTGCCAGCATACCCTCGACAGGGACTAACTATGGCTACACCTTC. Its protein product is CASIPSTGTNYGYTF. The genes are TRBV6-5 and TRBJ1-2, with 7 bases identical to TRBD1. V was pared by 7 bases and J by 0 bases, with 8 bases of the junction left unmatched. CDR3 size: 15 residues. The germline CDR1 and CDR2 sequences are MNHEY and SVGAGI.

The CDR3 loop is CASSQVPGGGRDTQYF. CDR3 in DNA: TGTGCCAGCAGCCAAGTCCCGGGCGGGGGAAGAGATACGCAGTATTTT. The J gene is TRBJ2-3, the V gene TRBV4-2; 7 bases match TRBD2. The CDR3 has 16 amino acids. V trimming: 1 base; J trimming: 5 bases; junction bases outside the gene matches: 9. The germline V gene has CDR1 LGHNA and CDR2 YNFKEQ.

This clone has more than one count but fewer than ten. The V and J genes are TRBV20-1 and TRBJ1-2; D not resolved. There are 12 residues in the CDR3. The ends were cut back, 3 bases at V and 6 bases at J, with 11 bases in the middle. Per the germline V gene, CDR1 is DFQATT and CDR2 is SNEGSKA (reference sequence). CDR3 coding DNA: TGCAGTGCTAGTTTCCAGTTCAATGGCTACACCTTC. Residues: CSASFQFNGYTF.